This T cell receptor beta chain was recorded in a study of CD8 T cells in ankylosing spondylitis (dated by TCRdb to about 2017). Regarding the complete study: To find TCR variants linked to disease, the study profiled T cell receptor beta repertoires in ankylosing spondylitis patients and healthy donors. In total, the full study cohort was made up of 108 healthy donors and approximately 27 ankylosing spondylitis patients. Peripheral blood was sampled, and synovial fluid was additionally collected from ankylosing spondylitis patients.

Sequenced using an Illumina HiSeq 2500. Quantitative 5'-RACE with molecular barcodes was the method used to prepare the TCR beta libraries. In the original analysis: A new computational method based on a probabilistic model of VDJ rearrangement was used to identify disease-linked TCR variants. TCRdb itself trimmed the public reads at Q25 with fastp, ran MiXCR and retained productive beta chains. When rows share a CDR3 protein, they turn into one entry using the most common DNA and genes. The V and J calls follow TCRdb's processing rather than the paper's. The sample contains roughly 220,000 distinct CDR3 sequences, over 9.5% of them found a single time. In total, the top ten clones hold less than 25% of the sample. CDR3 length: 20 amino acids, cysteine to phenylalanine. This entry keeps only the CDR3 DNA: 60 bases, framed from base 1. From the germline V gene (reference sequence), CDR1 is MNHEY and CDR2 is SMNVEV. The germline V end is reduced by 8 bases and the J end by 2 bases; junction bases left unmatched: 21.

What the work shows at the level of the full study, not this receptor alone: The disease-linked clones had a CD8+ phenotype and were found at relatively low frequencies in peripheral blood. Some TCR beta motif variants had previously been reported in synovial fluid and blood of reactive arthritis patients, which suggested common disease-initiation mechanisms. The disease-linked clones were reported as significantly enriched in matched synovial fluid samples from ankylosing spondylitis patients. Blood from ankylosing spondylitis patients appeared to be characterized by a TCR beta motif made up of 8 or 9 highly homologous amino acid variants.

This clonotype was seen a handful of times. Its antigen remains unidentified. Qualities for individual bases were not recorded, and no much larger clone is one base off. The sequence joins TRBV27 to TRBJ2-3, and 11 bases in between align with TRBD2. The sequence derives from a male donor with ankylosing spondylitis or in good health (not recorded which). The specimen was blood, either unsorted or a sorted T cell fraction (not recorded which). The sequence in DNA is TGTGCCAGCGGGAAAGTAAGGGGGCTAGCGGGGGGACCTTACACAGATACGCAGTATTTT. Its protein reads: CASGKVRGLAGGPYTDTQYF.